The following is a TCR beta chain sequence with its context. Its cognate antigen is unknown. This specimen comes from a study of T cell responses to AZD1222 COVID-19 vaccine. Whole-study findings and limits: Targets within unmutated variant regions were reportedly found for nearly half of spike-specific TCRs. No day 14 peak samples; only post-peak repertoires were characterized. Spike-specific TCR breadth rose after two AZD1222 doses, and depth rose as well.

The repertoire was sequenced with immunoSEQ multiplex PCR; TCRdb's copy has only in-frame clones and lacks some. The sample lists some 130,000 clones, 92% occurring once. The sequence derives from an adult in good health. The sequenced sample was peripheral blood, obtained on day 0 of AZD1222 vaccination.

As DNA, the CDR3 is TGTGCCAGTACCATACAGGGGCACCTGGGGCCCCAGCATTTT. This gives the protein CASTIQGHLGPQHF. V gene TRBV19 combines with J gene TRBJ1-5; TRBD1 agrees at 7 bases. V gave up 7 bases and J gave up 9 bases; unmatched junction bases: 12. The CDR3 has 14 amino acids. Germline V gene lookup returns CDR1 LNHDA and CDR2 SQIVND (reference sequence).